This T cell receptor (beta chain) was identified in a study of cytomegalovirus exposure and HLA in healthy donors. On the study more broadly: Unique TCRs from HLA-typed donors, 80 million to 100 million of them, were held in an early data release. Study conclusions and caveats: Common viral pathogens seemed to be connected with several of the most significant clusters, according to a later analysis. A missense DCLRE1C variant was associated with V- and J-gene trimming of TCR beta chains in a later analysis, and an independent cohort replicated the association.

A note on this clone: What it binds is not known.

A multiplex PCR was run with 60 Vbeta primers and 13 Jbeta primers. TCRdb keeps only in-frame clones here, not all; method: immunoSEQ multiplex PCR. The sample holds about 140,000 clones, around 80% seen once. The V and J ends lost 6 bases and 4 bases respectively, with 12 bases between them. The CDR3 totals 14 residues. Germline CDR1 is SNHLY and CDR2 is FYNNEI. Donors were nominally healthy when sampled, though unrecorded immune exposures were likely. The receptor was derived from a man between 18 and 35 years old in good health and CMV-seropositive. The rearrangement joins TRBV2 to TRBJ1-4; D not resolved. The sample consisted of PBMCs. The CDR3 coding sequence is TGTGCCAGCAGGTTGACGGGGAGTAATGAAAAACTGTTTTTT. Translation: CASRLTGSNEKLFF.